This T cell receptor (beta chain) was identified during a study of T cells after posttransplantation cyclophosphamide. Study-wide results and limits: Donor CD8+ memory clones often dominated recipient blood repertoires at later times. After PTCy, TRB diversity resembled that of CNI/methotrexate controls.

This clone was picked up a small number of times. The antigen is unknown. Cyclophosphamide on days +3 and +4 followed busulfan-fludarabine conditioning and a marrow graft. Using immunoSEQ multiplex PCR, the repertoire was profiled, and TCRdb retains in-frame clones only, with some absent. The sample shows over 10,000 clones, no singletons; the ten largest hold 25% to 30%. Trimming at V came to 0 bases and at J to 2 bases, leaving 2 bases not matched to a gene. CDR3 size: 14 residues. The V gene's germline CDR1 is SGHDT and CDR2 YYEEEE. This chain links TRBV5-6 with TRBJ2-7; 7 bases are a match to TRBD1. The material sequenced was PBMCs, taken after allogeneic stem cell transplant with posttransplant cyclophosphamide. The sequence was obtained from a female patient aged 40-50 years who received an allogeneic stem cell transplant from an unrelated donor, was CMV-positive, and had acute GVHD only. Some T cells may be the graft donor's. CDR3 DNA sequence: TGTGCCAGCAGCTTGGTCGGACAGGCCTACGAGCAGTACTTC. The encoded protein is CASSLVGQAYEQYF.